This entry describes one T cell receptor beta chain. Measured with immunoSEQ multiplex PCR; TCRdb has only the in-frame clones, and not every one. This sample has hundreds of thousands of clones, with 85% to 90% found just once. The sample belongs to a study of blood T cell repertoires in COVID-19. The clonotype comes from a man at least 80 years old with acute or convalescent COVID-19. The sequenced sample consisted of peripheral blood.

The CDR3 nucleotides read TGCGCCAGCAGCGTGACAGGGGGGTACTATGGCTACACCTTC. It translates to CASSVTGGYYGYTF. This chain uses TRBV5-1 with TRBJ1-2; TRBD1 agrees at 9 bases. Germline lookup yields CDR1 SGHRS and CDR2 YFSETQ. The CDR3 extends over 14 amino acids. Unmatched junction bases numbered 4, after V lost 4 bases and J lost 3 bases.